This T cell receptor beta chain derives from a study of T-cell reconstitution after alpha-beta-depleted transplantation in children (dated by TCRdb to the mid-2010s). With regard to the full study: Using TCR repertoire profiling, the study followed T-cell immune reconstitution in a quantitative way in children after TCRalphabeta/CD19-depleted allogeneic hematopoietic cell transplantation.

Library construction relied on PCR. Sequencing used an Illumina HiSeq 2500. TCR library preparation used molecular barcoding, with unique molecular identifiers applied to normalize quantification of the TCRbeta repertoire. Using fastp trimming at Q25 and MiXCR clonotype assembly, TCRdb reanalyzed the public sequencing data and kept in-frame beta chains. Merged by CDR3 protein, the rows form single entries marked with the most common genes and DNA. The sample table holds just over 350,000 distinct CDR3 sequences, of which about an eighth were seen once. The ten largest clonotypes hold around 4% of the sample. A word on this clonotype: Its antigen is unknown. No per-base quality is available; no much larger clone lies one base away.

Sequencing was performed on PBMCs, taken from the stem cell graft. The TCR sequence derives from a human donor who donated a stem cell graft to a child with Fanconi anemia.

The nucleotides read TGTGCCAGCAGAAGGACAAACACAGATACGCAGTATTTT. Protein translation: CASRRTNTDTQYF. The chain is assembled from TRBV6-2 or TRBV6-3 and TRBJ2-3, with a tentative D gene TRBD1 over 5 matching bases. CDR1 MNHEY and CDR2 SVGEGT are derived from the germline V gene. The CDR3 goes from the cysteine to the phenylalanine over 13 residues. The entry retains the CDR3 DNA only, 39 bases that are in frame from base 1. The V end loses 6 bases and the J end loses 2 bases, and a stretch of 9 bases separates them.